The 27 T cell receptor beta chains below come from one sample, sequenced in a study of PD-L1 blockade in urothelial cancer. TCRdb keeps only in-frame clones here, not all; method: immunoSEQ multiplex PCR. The profile shows 66,000 or so clones, roughly 90% of them singletons. Time point noted: peripheral blood 6 weeks after treatment start. Specimen: PBMCs, collected around atezolizumab (anti-PD-L1) treatment. These receptors came from a man aged 60 to 69 with urothelial cancer.

The chain links TRBV19 to TRBJ1-3, with a tentative D call TRBD1 (5 bases). The CDR3 loop spans 15 amino acids. The germline gives CDR1 LNHDA, CDR2 SQIVND (reference sequence). The V gene lost 4 bases and the J gene lost 0 bases, with 10 bases spanning the gap. For the CDR3, the DNA is TGTGCCAGTAGTACGGAGGGGTACTCTGGAAACACCATATATTTT. Translating gives CASSTEGYSGNTIYF. The full variable domain, with the rest looked up from reference TRBV19 and TRBJ1-3, is DGGITQSPKYLFRKEGQNVTLSCEQNLNHDAMYWYRQDPGQGLRLIYYSQIVNDFQKGDIAEGYSVSREKKESFPLTVTSAQKNPTAFYLCASSTEGYSGNTIYFGEGSWLTVV.

The chain is built from TRBV28 and TRBJ2-3, with D tentatively TRBD1 (6 bases). The germline V gene encodes CDR1 MDHEN and CDR2 SYDVKM. The CDR3 totals 14 residues. The germline V and J ends were trimmed by 7 bases and 7 bases, with 18 bases remaining between them. The CDR3 sequence: CASKGVLFGNTQYF. The DNA for the CDR3 is TGTGCCAGCAAGGGGGTGTTGTTTGGGAATACGCAGTATTTT.

V and J are TRBV4-1 and TRBJ2-5; 9 bases are a match to TRBD2. The CDR3 has 17 residues. Germline V lookup: CDR1 MGHRA, CDR2 YSYEKL. Losses at the gene ends were 2 bases for V and 2 bases for J; bases not matched to a gene: 9. The CDR3 region has the DNA TGCGCCAGCAGCCAACTGCTAGCGGGAAGAGGTCAAGAGACCCAGTACTTC. Protein sequence: CASSQLLAGRGQETQYF.

The J gene is TRBJ2-2, the V gene TRBV19, with 15 bases lining up with TRBD2. The junction had 7 bases not matched to a gene; V was cut back by 7 bases and J by 4 bases. In germline, CDR1 is LNHDA, CDR2 SQIVND (reference sequence). CDR3 length: 17 amino acids. The DNA of the CDR3 is TGTGCCAGTAAGGGGACTAGCGGGGGGCGCGGCACCGGGGAGCTGTTTTTT. Translation gives CASKGTSGGRGTGELFF.

In this sample, this clone turned up once. The CDR3 sequence: CASSLGTGLNYGYTF. CDR3 nucleotides: TGTGCCAGCAGCTTGGGGACAGGCCTAAACTATGGCTACACCTTC. This chain uses TRBV5-6 with TRBJ1-2; TRBD1 aligns across 7 bases. Germline CDR1 and CDR2: SGHDT and YYEEEE. The CDR3 sequence is 15 residues long. After removal of 0 bases from V and 2 bases from J, the junction contained 4 bases not matched to a gene.

The J gene is TRBJ2-7, the V gene TRBV14, with a possible D match to TRBD1 (5 bases). The V and J ends lost 3 bases and 1 base respectively, with 13 bases between them. CDR1 is SGHDN and CDR2 is FVKESK in the germline V gene. The CDR3 totals 15 residues. CDR3 loop: CASSQGPSPSYEQYF. CDR3 coding DNA: TGTGCCAGCAGCCAGGGGCCCTCGCCTTCCTACGAGCAGTACTTC.

This chain uses TRBV11-1 with TRBJ2-5; tentatively, D is TRBD2 (6 bases). The CDR3 covers 13 residues. The V and J ends lost 5 bases and 5 bases respectively, with 12 bases between them. Germline V lookup: CDR1 SGHAT, CDR2 FQDESV (reference sequence). The CDR3 nucleotides read TGTGCCAGCAGCCTCGGGACTGGCGAGACCCAGTACTTC. Translated: CASSLGTGETQYF.

The genes are TRBV9 and TRBJ2-3; 13 bases line up with TRBD2. Looked up from germline, CDR1 is SGDLS and CDR2 is YYNGEE. Trimming cost V 5 bases and J 2 bases; bases outside gene matches: 11. The CDR3 runs to 18 residues. In nucleotides, the CDR3 is TGTGCCAGCAGTCCAATGGGACTAGCGGGACGATACACAGATACGCAGTATTTT. The encoded protein is CASSPMGLAGRYTDTQYF.

The V call is TRBV6-1, the J call TRBJ2-5; D remains ambiguous. This CDR3 has 11 amino acids. Between the trimmed V and J ends, which lost 8 bases and 7 bases, there was a span of 11 bases. Germline loops: CDR1 MNHNS, CDR2 SASEGT. The DNA of the CDR3 is TGTGCCAGCTCTAGTGAGAGGACCCAGTACTTC. Protein: CASSSERTQYF.

CDR3 nucleotide sequence: TGTGCCTGGGCCCGGGGGATTAATGAAAAACTGTTTTTT. It codes for CAWARGINEKLFF. This chain joins TRBV30 and TRBJ1-4; TRBD1 is a possible D gene (5 bases). The CDR3 extends over 13 amino acids. The germline CDR1 and CDR2 sequences are GTSNPN and SVGIG (reference sequence). The germline V and J ends were trimmed by 5 bases and 4 bases, with 11 bases remaining between them.

The chain links TRBV5-4 to TRBJ2-3; D gene ambiguous. This CDR3 has 14 residues. CDR1 is SGHNT and CDR2 is YYREEE in the germline V gene (reference sequence). V dropped 2 bases and J dropped 4 bases, with 11 bases sitting between them. CDR3 nucleotide sequence: TGTGCCAGCAGCTTTCCTTATTCCTCAGATACGCAGTATTTT. This translates into CASSFPYSSDTQYF. The entire variable domain, with the rest obtained from reference TRBV5-4 and TRBJ2-3, is as follows: ETGVTQSPTHLIKTRGQQVTLRCSSQSGHNTVSWYQQALGQGPQFIFQYYREEENGRGNFPPRFSGLQFPNYSSELNVNALELDDSALYLCASSFPYSSDTQYFGPGTRLTVL.

The chain recombines TRBV5-1 with TRBJ2-5; D uncertain. The CDR3 runs 12 residues. Trimming pared 4 bases from V and 7 bases from J, leaving 11 bases between. Germline-derived CDR1 and CDR2 are SGHRS and YFSETQ. The CDR3 bases are TGCGCCAGCAGCCGCGAACGGTTGACCCAGTACTTC. The encoded protein is CASSRERLTQYF.

The gene calls are TRBV4-3 and TRBJ2-1; perhaps TRBD2 as D (5 bases). The CDR3 runs to 16 residues. In germline, CDR1 is LGHNA, CDR2 YSLEER. The V end lost 4 bases, the J end lost 3 bases, and 16 bases lay between the germline ends. DNA of the CDR3: TGCGCCAGCAGCCCCCCCGGGGAGCGGATCTACAATGAGCAGTTCTTC. Translation gives CASSPPGERIYNEQFF.

The rearrangement links TRBV18 to TRBJ2-7; TRBD2 might be the D (5 bases). V lost 0 bases to trimming and J lost 2 bases, with 11 bases between them. This CDR3 spans 15 amino acids. Germline lookup yields CDR1 KGHSH and CDR2 LQKENI. CDR3 in amino acids: CASSPPGVSTYEQYF. As DNA, the CDR3 is TGTGCCAGCTCACCACCCGGGGTTAGCACCTACGAGCAGTACTTC.

The chain joins TRBV7-2 to TRBJ2-7; TRBD1 agrees at 9 bases. Germline assignment: CDR1 SGHTA and CDR2 FQGNSA. This CDR3 contains 15 residues. V shed 5 bases, J shed 0 bases, and the junction held 5 bases outside the gene matches. For the CDR3, the DNA is TGTGCCAGCAGCAGAGACAGGGGGAGCTCCTACGAGCAGTACTTC. Encoded protein: CASSRDRGSSYEQYF.

The chain carries TRBV10-3 and TRBJ2-5; 8 bases are shared with TRBD2. CDR1 and CDR2 from the germline V gene are ENHRY and SYGVKD. The V and J ends lost 5 bases and 1 base, in that order; junction bases with no gene match: 6. This CDR3 has 15 amino acids. The CDR3 protein is CAISRSSGVQETQYF. DNA for the CDR3: TGTGCCATCAGTAGGAGTAGCGGGGTCCAAGAGACCCAGTACTTC.

The chain joins TRBV5-1 to TRBJ2-1, with D uncertain. Deletions cut 4 bases from V and 8 bases from J, with 19 bases between. The CDR3 loop spans 15 amino acids. Germline assignment: CDR1 SGHRS and CDR2 YFSETQ. This CDR3 is CASSPLPTRTDEQFF. CDR3 nucleotides: TGCGCCAGCAGCCCGTTGCCGACTCGAACGGATGAGCAGTTCTTC.

V usage is TRBV25-1 and J usage is TRBJ1-6; TRBD1 is a possible D gene (5 bases). CDR3 length: 16 amino acids. Trimming pared 2 bases from V and 4 bases from J, leaving 12 bases between. Germline V gene sequence: CDR1 MGHDK, CDR2 SYGVNS. For the CDR3, the DNA is TGTGCCAGCAGTGAAATCCAGGGTTCTTATAATTCACCCCTCCACTTT. Its translation is CASSEIQGSYNSPLHF.

This clone has only a few counts. J is TRBJ1-4 and V is TRBV6-6, with a tentative D call TRBD1 (6 bases). Trimming took 8 bases from V and 8 from J, leaving 12 bases between them. CDR3 length equals 12 residues. Germline V gene sequence: CDR1 MNHNY, CDR2 SVGAGI (reference sequence). CDR3 loop: CASGGRVEKLFF. The DNA of the CDR3 is TGTGCCAGCGGGGGCAGGGTGGAAAAACTGTTTTTT.

This clone appeared a few times. The J gene is TRBJ2-1, the V gene TRBV7-3; 7 bases map to TRBD1. This CDR3 region has 15 residues. V shed 5 bases, J shed 3 bases, and the junction held 7 bases outside the gene matches. Germline lookup yields CDR1 SGHTA and CDR2 FQGTGA. DNA of the CDR3: TGTGCCAGCAGCCGTTCGGGACAGAACTACAATGAGCAGTTCTTC. This encodes CASSRSGQNYNEQFF.

The chain joins TRBV28 to TRBJ1-3, with no clear D. V lost 7 bases and J 0 bases, leaving 7 bases between the germline ends. The V gene's germline CDR1 is MDHEN and CDR2 SYDVKM. The CDR3 has 13 amino acids. Written as DNA, the CDR3 is TGTGCCAGCACCGTCAGCTCTGGAAACACCATATATTTT. It encodes CASTVSSGNTIYF.

This chain links TRBV5-1 with TRBJ2-7, with D possibly TRBD1 on 6 matching bases. The CDR3 contains 16 residues. Per germline, CDR1 SGHRS and CDR2 YFSETQ. The germline V and J ends were trimmed by 0 bases and 0 bases, with 13 bases remaining between them. The CDR3 sequence: CASSLAGGQISYEQYF. The CDR3 DNA reads as TGCGCCAGCAGCTTGGCGGGCGGACAGATCTCCTACGAGCAGTACTTC.

The CDR3 reads CASSQGGTLGGRFF. The DNA for the CDR3 is TGCGCCAGCAGCCAAGGCGGGACCCTCGGAGGTCGGTTCTTC. The chain is built from TRBV4-3 and TRBJ2-1; a possible D gene is TRBD2 (6 bases). The V gene's germline CDR1 is LGHNA and CDR2 YSLEER. The CDR3 runs to 14 residues. Trimming removed 1 base from V and 15 bases from J, with 19 bases in between.

The chain uses TRBV5-5 and TRBJ2-2; 10 nucleotides agree with TRBD1. This CDR3 has 15 residues. J was trimmed by 5 bases and V by 3 bases; bases with no gene match: 4. The V gene's germline CDR1 is SGHKS and CDR2 YYEKEE (reference sequence). The CDR3 DNA follows: TGTGCCAGCAGCTCCGACAGGGGGCGGACCGGGGAGCTGTTTTTT. Translation: CASSSDRGRTGELFF.

The chain joins TRBV19 to TRBJ2-7; D may be TRBD1 (6 bases). The CDR3 spans 14 residues. Germline CDR1 is LNHDA and CDR2 is SQIVND (reference sequence). The V end was cut by 3 bases, the J end by 2 bases, with 11 bases between. The CDR3 spells CASSMGRGTYEQYF. CDR3 coding DNA: TGTGCCAGTAGTATGGGCAGGGGCACCTACGAGCAGTACTTC.

This chain links TRBV28 with TRBJ1-2; a weak D match, TRBD1 (5 bases). Germline CDR1 is MDHEN and CDR2 is SYDVKM. The V end was cut by 4 bases, the J end by 4 bases, with 16 bases between. The CDR3 loop spans 15 amino acids. CDR3 amino acids: CASSSPGEGPYGYTF. Written as DNA, the CDR3 is TGTGCCAGCAGTTCCCCTGGGGAGGGGCCCTATGGCTACACCTTC.

CDR3 sequence reads: CAIRADFEQFF. CDR3 in DNA: TGTGCCATCAGGGCGGACTTTGAGCAGTTCTTC. The chain recombines TRBV10-3 with TRBJ2-1, with D tentatively TRBD2 (5 bases). The CDR3 extends over 11 amino acids. V lost 6 bases, J lost 9 bases, and 9 bases lay in between. Germline CDR1 ENHRY, CDR2 SYGVKD.